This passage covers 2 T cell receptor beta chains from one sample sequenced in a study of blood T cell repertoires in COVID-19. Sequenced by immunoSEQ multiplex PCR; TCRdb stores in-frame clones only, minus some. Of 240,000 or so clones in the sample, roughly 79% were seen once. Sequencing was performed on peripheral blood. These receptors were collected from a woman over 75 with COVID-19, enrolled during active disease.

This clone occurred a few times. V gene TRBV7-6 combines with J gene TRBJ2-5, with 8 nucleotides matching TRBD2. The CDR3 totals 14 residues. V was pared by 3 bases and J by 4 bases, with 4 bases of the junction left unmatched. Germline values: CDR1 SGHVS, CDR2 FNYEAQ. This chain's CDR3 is CASSLSGSGETQYF. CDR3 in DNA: TGTGCCAGCAGCTTGAGCGGGAGCGGAGAGACCCAGTACTTC.

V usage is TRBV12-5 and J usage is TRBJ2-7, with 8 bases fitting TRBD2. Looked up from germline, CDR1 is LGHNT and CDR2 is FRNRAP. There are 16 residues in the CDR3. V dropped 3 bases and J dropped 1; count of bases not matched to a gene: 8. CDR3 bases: TGTGCTAGTGGTTTTCACCGGGCGGGGGGATCCTACGAGCAGTACTTC. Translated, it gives CASGFHRAGGSYEQYF.